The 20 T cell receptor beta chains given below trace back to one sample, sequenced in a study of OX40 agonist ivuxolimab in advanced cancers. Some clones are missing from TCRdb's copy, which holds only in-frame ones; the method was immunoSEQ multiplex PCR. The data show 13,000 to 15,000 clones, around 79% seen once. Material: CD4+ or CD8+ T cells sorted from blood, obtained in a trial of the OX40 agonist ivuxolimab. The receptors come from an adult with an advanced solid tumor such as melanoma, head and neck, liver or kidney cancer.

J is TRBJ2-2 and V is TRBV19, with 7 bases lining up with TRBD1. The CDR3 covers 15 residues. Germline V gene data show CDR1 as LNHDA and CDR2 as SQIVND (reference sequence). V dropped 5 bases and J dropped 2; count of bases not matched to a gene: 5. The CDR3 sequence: CASSWGQFNTGELFF. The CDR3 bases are TGTGCCAGTAGTTGGGGACAGTTTAACACCGGGGAGCTGTTTTTT.

In DNA, the CDR3 is TGTGCCAGCAGTCCGTCGCCGCCTACGGTATTCCTTGGCGAGCAGTACTTC. This gives the protein CASSPSPPTVFLGEQYF. The chain links TRBV27 to TRBJ2-7, with unresolved D. V lost 5 bases and J 6 bases, leaving 26 bases between the germline ends. The CDR3 length is 17 residues. Germline V CDR1 and CDR2: MNHEY, SMNVEV (reference sequence).

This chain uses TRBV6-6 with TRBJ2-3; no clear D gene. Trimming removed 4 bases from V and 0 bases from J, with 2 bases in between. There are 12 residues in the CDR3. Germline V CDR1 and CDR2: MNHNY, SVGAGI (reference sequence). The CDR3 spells CASSFSTDTQYF. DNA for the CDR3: TGTGCCAGCAGTTTTAGCACAGATACGCAGTATTTT.

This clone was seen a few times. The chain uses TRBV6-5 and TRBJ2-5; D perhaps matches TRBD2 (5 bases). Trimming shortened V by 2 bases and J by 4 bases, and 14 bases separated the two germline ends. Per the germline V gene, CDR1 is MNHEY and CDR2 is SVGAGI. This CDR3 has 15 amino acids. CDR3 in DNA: TGTGCCAGCAGTTACGGAGGCACCGGAGGAGAGACCCAGTACTTC. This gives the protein CASSYGGTGGETQYF.

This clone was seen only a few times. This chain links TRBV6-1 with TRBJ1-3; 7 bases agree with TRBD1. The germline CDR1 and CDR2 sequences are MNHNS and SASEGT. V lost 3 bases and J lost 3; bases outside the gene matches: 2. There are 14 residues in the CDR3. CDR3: CASSETGNGNTIYF. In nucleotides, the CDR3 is TGTGCCAGCAGTGAGACAGGGAATGGAAACACCATATATTTT.

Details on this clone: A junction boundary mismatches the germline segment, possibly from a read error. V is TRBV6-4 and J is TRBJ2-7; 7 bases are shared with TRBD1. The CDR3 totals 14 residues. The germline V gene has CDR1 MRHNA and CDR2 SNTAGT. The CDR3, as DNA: TGTGCCAGCAGTGCGACAGGGAGTTCCTCCGAGCAGTACTTC. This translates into CASSATGSSSEQYF.

The CDR3 reads CASSEYEGSEAFF. The DNA of the CDR3 is TGCGCCAGCAGTGAGTATGAGGGATCCGAAGCTTTCTTT. This chain connects TRBV10-2 to TRBJ1-1; the D is unclear. Germline loops: CDR1 WSHSY, CDR2 SAAADI. V gave up 1 base and J gave up 8 bases, with 11 bases separating them. CDR3 size: 13 residues.

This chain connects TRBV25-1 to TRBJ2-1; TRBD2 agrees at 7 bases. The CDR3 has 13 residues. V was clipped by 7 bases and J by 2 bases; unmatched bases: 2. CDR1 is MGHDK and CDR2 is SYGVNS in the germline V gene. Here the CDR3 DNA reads TGTGCCAGCAATAGCGGGCCCTACAATGAGCAGTTCTTC. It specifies CASNSGPYNEQFF. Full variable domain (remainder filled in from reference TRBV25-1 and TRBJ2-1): EADIYQTPRYLVIGTGKKITLECSQTMGHDKMYWYQQDPGMELHLIHYSYGVNSTEKGDLSSESTVSRIRTEHFPLTLESARPSHTSQYLCASNSGPYNEQFFGPGTRLTVL.

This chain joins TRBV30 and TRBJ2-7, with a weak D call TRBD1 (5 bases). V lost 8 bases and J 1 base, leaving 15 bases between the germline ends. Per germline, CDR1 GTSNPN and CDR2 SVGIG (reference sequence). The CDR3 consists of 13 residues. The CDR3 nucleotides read TGTGCCAGCAGCCCCCGACAGTCCTACGAGCAGTACTTC. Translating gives CASSPRQSYEQYF. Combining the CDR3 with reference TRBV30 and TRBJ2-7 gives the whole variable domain SQTIHQWPATLVQPVGSPLSLECTVEGTSNPNLYWYRQAAGRGLQLLFYSVGIGQISSEVPQNLSASRPQDRQFILSSKKLLLSDSGFYLCASSPRQSYEQYFGPGTRLTVT.

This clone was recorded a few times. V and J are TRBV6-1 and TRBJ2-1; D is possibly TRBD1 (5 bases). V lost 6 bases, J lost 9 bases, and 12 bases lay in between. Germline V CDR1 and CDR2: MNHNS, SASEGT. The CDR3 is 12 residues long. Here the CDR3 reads CASRDGAGEQFF. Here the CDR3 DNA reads TGTGCCAGCAGAGATGGGGCAGGTGAGCAGTTCTTC.

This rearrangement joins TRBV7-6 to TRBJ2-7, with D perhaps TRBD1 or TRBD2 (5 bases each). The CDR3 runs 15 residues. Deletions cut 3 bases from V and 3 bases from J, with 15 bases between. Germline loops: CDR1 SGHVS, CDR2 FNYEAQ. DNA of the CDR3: TGTGCCAGCAGCTTGGGGGTCGGGCCTAACTACGAGCAGTACTTC. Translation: CASSLGVGPNYEQYF.

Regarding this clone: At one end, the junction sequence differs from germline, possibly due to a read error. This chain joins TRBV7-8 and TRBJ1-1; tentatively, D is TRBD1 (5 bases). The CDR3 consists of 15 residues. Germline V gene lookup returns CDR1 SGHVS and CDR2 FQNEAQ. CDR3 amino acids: CASSLLSGGNSEAFF. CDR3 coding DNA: TGTGCCAGCAGCTTACTATCGGGGGGGAACAGTGAAGCTTTCTTT.

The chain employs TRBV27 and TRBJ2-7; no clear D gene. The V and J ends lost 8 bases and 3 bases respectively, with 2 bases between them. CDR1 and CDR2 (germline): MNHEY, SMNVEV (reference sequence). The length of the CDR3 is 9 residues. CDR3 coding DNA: TGTGCCAGCGGCTACGAGCAGTACTTC. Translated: CASGYEQYF.

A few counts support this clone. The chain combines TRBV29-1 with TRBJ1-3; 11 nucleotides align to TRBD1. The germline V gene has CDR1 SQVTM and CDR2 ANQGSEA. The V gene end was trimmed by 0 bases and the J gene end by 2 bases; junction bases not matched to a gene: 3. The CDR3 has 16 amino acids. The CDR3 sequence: CSVEDGTGGTGNTIYF. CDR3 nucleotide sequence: TGCAGCGTTGAAGATGGGACAGGGGGAACTGGAAACACCATATATTTT.

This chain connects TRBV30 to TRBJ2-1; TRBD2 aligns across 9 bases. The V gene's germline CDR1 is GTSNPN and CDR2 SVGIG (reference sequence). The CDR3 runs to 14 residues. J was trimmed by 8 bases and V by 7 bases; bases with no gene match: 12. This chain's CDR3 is CASTASGASDEQFF. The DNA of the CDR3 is TGTGCCTCCACGGCTAGCGGGGCCTCGGATGAGCAGTTCTTC.

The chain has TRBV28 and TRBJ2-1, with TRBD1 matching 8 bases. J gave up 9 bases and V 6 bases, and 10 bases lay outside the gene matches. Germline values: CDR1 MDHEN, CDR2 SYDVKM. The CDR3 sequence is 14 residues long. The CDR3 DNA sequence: TGTGCCAGCAGCCCCCGACAGGGGCCATCTGAGCAGTTCTTC. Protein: CASSPRQGPSEQFF.

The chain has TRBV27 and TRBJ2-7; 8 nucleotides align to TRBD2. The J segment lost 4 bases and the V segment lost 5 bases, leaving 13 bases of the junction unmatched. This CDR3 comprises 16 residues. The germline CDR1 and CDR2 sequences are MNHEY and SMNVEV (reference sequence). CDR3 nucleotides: TGTGCCAGCAGTCTTCATTTCGGGACTAGAGGGTACGAGCAGTACTTC. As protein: CASSLHFGTRGYEQYF.

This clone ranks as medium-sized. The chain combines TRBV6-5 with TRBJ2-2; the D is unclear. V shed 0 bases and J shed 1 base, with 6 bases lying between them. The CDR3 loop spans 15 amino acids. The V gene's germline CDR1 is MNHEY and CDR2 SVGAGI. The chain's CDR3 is CASSYSAENTGELFF. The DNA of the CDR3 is TGTGCCAGCAGTTACTCGGCAGAGAACACCGGGGAGCTGTTTTTT.

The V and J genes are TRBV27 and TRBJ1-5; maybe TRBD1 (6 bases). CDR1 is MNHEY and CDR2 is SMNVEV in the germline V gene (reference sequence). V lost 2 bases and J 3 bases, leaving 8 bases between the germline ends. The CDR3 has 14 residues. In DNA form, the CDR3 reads TGTGCCAGCAGTTTAGGGGGCTTCAATCAGCCCCAGCATTTT. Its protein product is CASSLGGFNQPQHF.

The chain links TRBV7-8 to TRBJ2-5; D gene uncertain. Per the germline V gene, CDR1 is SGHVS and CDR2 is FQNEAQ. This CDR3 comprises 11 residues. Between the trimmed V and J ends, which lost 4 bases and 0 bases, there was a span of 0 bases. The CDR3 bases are TGTGCCAGCAGCTACCAAGAGACCCAGTACTTC. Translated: CASSYQETQYF.